The 9 T cell receptor beta chains below were found in one sample sequenced in a study of identifying expanded T cells in peripheral blood. Assay used: immunoSEQ multiplex PCR; TCRdb lists only in-frame clones, some missing. The table shows roughly 81,000 clones, with about 83% occurring only once. Sequenced: blood. The receptors shown here come from a person aged 18 to 75 in good health.

Here the CDR3 reads CASSSSTSGSYEQYF. The CDR3 region has the DNA TGTGCCAGCAGTTCCTCAACTAGCGGCTCCTACGAGCAGTACTTC. The V call is TRBV6-5, the J call TRBJ2-7, with 8 bases fitting TRBD2. Germline CDR1 reads MNHEY; CDR2 reads SVGAGI. The length of the CDR3 is 15 residues. J was trimmed by 0 bases and V by 4 bases; bases with no gene match: 5.

The gene calls are TRBV6-1 and TRBJ2-7; TRBD1 matches 10 bases. There are 14 residues in the CDR3. Germline CDR1 reads MNHNS; CDR2 reads SASEGT. V was clipped by 3 bases and J by 4 bases; unmatched bases: 3. The CDR3 loop reads CASSDRQGAYEQYF. CDR3 coding DNA: TGTGCCAGCAGTGACCGACAGGGGGCGTACGAGCAGTACTTC.

This chain uses TRBV19 with TRBJ2-7; TRBD1 is a possible D gene (6 bases). The CDR3 is 15 residues long. In germline, CDR1 is LNHDA, CDR2 SQIVND (reference sequence). The V end was cut by 5 bases, the J end by 0 bases, with 14 bases between. The CDR3 protein is CASSPQATGSYEQYF. The CDR3 bases are TGTGCCAGTAGTCCCCAGGCGACAGGCTCCTACGAGCAGTACTTC.

The chain is built from TRBV13 and TRBJ2-7; D assignment may be TRBD1 or TRBD2 (5 bases each). This CDR3 contains 15 residues. V dropped 2 bases and J dropped 6 bases, with 17 bases sitting between them. In germline, CDR1 is PRHDT, CDR2 FYEKMQ (reference sequence). The CDR3 DNA sequence: TGTGCCAGCAGCTTACGGCCAGAGGGACCAGGCGAGCAGTACTTC. Protein sequence: CASSLRPEGPGEQYF.

As for this clone: The same CDR3 can be traced to other DNA sequences in this sample. The chain joins TRBV29-1 to TRBJ1-2; the D gene is possibly TRBD1 (5 bases). There are 12 residues in the CDR3. The V and J ends lost 6 bases and 2 bases respectively, with 10 bases between them. Per the germline V gene, CDR1 is SQVTM and CDR2 is ANQGSEA. CDR3 in amino acids: CSVGGSNYGYTF. The CDR3, as DNA: TGCAGCGTGGGGGGGTCCAACTATGGCTACACCTTC.

The chain carries TRBV4-3 and TRBJ1-3, with D possibly being TRBD1 (6 bases). Trimming shortened V by 0 bases and J by 4 bases, and 10 bases separated the two germline ends. CDR3 size: 15 residues. Germline V gene data show CDR1 as LGHNA and CDR2 as YSLEER. CDR3 residues: CASSQDTGHGNTIYF. The CDR3 DNA is TGCGCCAGCAGCCAAGATACAGGGCACGGAAACACCATATATTTT.

This clone was picked up a small number of times. The chain employs TRBV19 and TRBJ1-5, with D possibly TRBD1 on 5 matching bases. This CDR3 comprises 14 residues. The germline V gene has CDR1 LNHDA and CDR2 SQIVND (reference sequence). Trimming took off 7 bases at V and 1 base at J, with 11 bases between the two ends. This CDR3 is CASTGVMSNQPQHF. In nucleotides, the CDR3 is TGTGCCAGTACGGGGGTGATGAGCAATCAGCCCCAGCATTTT.

This clone has just a few counts. The chain recombines TRBV7-2 with TRBJ1-5; no clear D. V gave up 2 bases and J gave up 11 bases, with 22 bases separating them. The germline V gene has CDR1 SGHTA and CDR2 FQGNSA. The CDR3 is 16 amino acids. CDR3 coding DNA: TGTGCCAGCAGCTTATTCTTGGCCGCTGGGCAATCAGCCCAGCATTTT. Its protein product is CASSLFLAAGQSAQHF.

The rearrangement links TRBV30 to TRBJ2-7; D uncertain. CDR3 length: 13 residues. Germline values: CDR1 GTSNPN, CDR2 SVGIG (reference sequence). Trimming removed 1 base from V and 2 bases from J, with 9 bases in between. The CDR3 is CAWSDRRPYEQYF. DNA of the CDR3: TGTGCCTGGAGTGATCGACGCCCCTACGAGCAGTACTTC.